This T cell receptor (beta chain) was documented in a study of control samples from healthy donors and cancer patients (dated by TCRdb to about 2020). About this clone: Its antigen is unknown. Base qualities are missing; no much larger clone stands one base away.

Sequences SNHLY (CDR1) and FYNNEI (CDR2) are obtained from the germline V gene. The junction shows trimming of 5 bases on V and 5 bases on J, and the gene matches do not reach 8 bases of it. From the cysteine through the phenylalanine, the CDR3 covers 15 amino acids. Only the CDR3 DNA is retained, 45 bases long and in frame from the first base. Receptors were amplified or captured by the immunoSEQ multiplex PCR assay. Entries here come from immuneACCESS through TCRdb and include only in-frame sequences with V and J called. Some clones fail to appear in such tables; in the studies checked, an unresolved V gene covers under half of the shortfall, and the cause of the remainder is unknown. The sample table lists 170,000 or so clones, 85% to 90% of them with a count of one. The top ten hold around 1.4% of the sample.

The rearrangement joined TRBV2 to TRBJ1-4, with 7 bases matching TRBD1. The receptor's source is a woman between 50 and 59 years old in good health. The sample consisted of blood. CDR3 region: CASSLEGAENEKLFF. The nucleotide sequence is given as TGTGCCAGCAGTCTAGAGGGGGCCGAAAATGAAAAACTGTTTTTT.